This T cell receptor (beta chain) was obtained from a study of blood T cell repertoires in COVID-19. About the study: Collection of acute and convalescent COVID-19 samples took place in the United States, Italy and Spain. Sources were T cells, B-cell-depleted T cells, or PBMCs; the material itself was cDNA or gDNA.

This CDR3 has 15 amino acids. Germline lookup yields CDR1 LGHDT and CDR2 YNNKEL (reference sequence). Losses at the gene ends were 6 bases for V and 6 bases for J; bases not matched to a gene: 10. Per the original methods: Reference gene primer amplification in the assay estimated nucleated cell counts. The table came from immunoSEQ multiplex PCR; TCRdb's copy has only in-frame clones and leaves some out. The V and J calls and clone size are taken from that table; D and trimming were inferred from the DNA. The sample holds about 280,000 clones, roughly 90% seen once. V gene TRBV3-1 (or the pseudogene TRBV3-2) combines with J gene TRBJ2-2, with 7 nucleotides matching TRBD1. Source material: peripheral blood. This TCR came from a man aged 50 to 59 with acute or convalescent COVID-19. Here the CDR3 reads CASREGGAISGELFF. CDR3 in DNA: TGTGCCAGCAGAGAAGGGGGCGCGATTTCCGGGGAGCTGTTTTTT.